The rows below give T cell receptor beta chains drawn from one sample of a study of cytomegalovirus exposure and HLA in healthy donors. TCRdb's copy holds only in-frame clones and misses some; the assay was immunoSEQ multiplex PCR. The data hold 150,000 to 250,000 clones, with less than 80% observed a single time. Sequencing was done on a sample of PBMCs. These receptor sequences come from a woman in her twenties or thirties in good health and CMV-seropositive. The CDR3 runs from the conserved cysteine through the conserved F or W. D genes are given only for firm matches. Clone size is stated in some rows and not others, as once, few, many or a class when expanded.

V	J	D	size	CDR3	DNA
TRBV5-8	TRBJ2-5	TRBD1	-	CASSWGTAKETQYF	TGTGCCAGCAGCTGGGGGACAGCTAAAGAGACCCAGTACTTC
TRBV5-6	TRBJ2-1	-	-	CASSRIGGAQDGKEFF	TGTGCCAGCAGCCGAATTGGCGGGGCGCAGGACGGGAAAGAGTTCTTC
TRBV7-9	TRBJ1-2	TRBD1	once	CASSSQSGQNYGYTF	TGTGCCAGCAGCTCCCAATCGGGACAGAACTATGGCTACACCTTC
TRBV18	TRBJ1-3	-	few	CASREGTSGNTIYF	TGTGCCAGCCGGGAGGGGACCTCTGGAAACACCATATATTTT
TRBV4-1	TRBJ2-7	-	once	CASSPGASGFYEQYF	TGCGCCAGCAGCCCAGGGGCTAGCGGTTTCTACGAGCAGTACTTC
TRBV4-3	TRBJ2-1	-	-	CASSPRDSYNEQFF	TGCGCCAGCAGCCCGCGGGATTCCTACAATGAGCAGTTCTTC
TRBV29-1	TRBJ1-2	TRBD1	once	CSEGGEGYGYTF	TGCAGCGAAGGGGGCGAGGGCTATGGCTACACCTTC
TRBV5-4	TRBJ2-2	-	-	CASSLGPSTGELFF	TGTGCCAGCAGCTTGGGGCCAAGCACCGGGGAGCTGTTTTTT
TRBV19	TRBJ2-7	-	-	CASSMGSGSEQYF	TGTGCCAGTAGTATGGGCTCGGGAAGCGAGCAGTACTTC
TRBV9	TRBJ2-1	-	-	CASSVAVGSYNEQFF	TGTGCCAGCAGCGTAGCGGTTGGCTCCTACAATGAGCAGTTCTTC
TRBV27	TRBJ1-2	-	-	CASSLEGWSLASGYTF	TGTGCCAGCAGTTTAGAGGGTTGGAGTCTAGCTTCTGGCTACACCTTC
TRBV10-1	TRBJ1-1	-	few	CASSSRQTRTEAFF	TGCGCCAGCAGTAGTAGGCAGACTCGTACTGAAGCTTTCTTT
TRBV19	TRBJ1-4	-	-	CASSNLGGEKLFF	TGTGCCAGTAGCAACCTCGGAGGGGAAAAACTGTTTTTT
TRBV19	TRBJ1-5	-	-	CASTTGNQPQHF	TGTGCCAGCACTACAGGGAATCAGCCCCAGCATTTT
TRBV4-2	TRBJ2-7	TRBD2	-	CASSQEIALAGAYEQYF	TGTGCCAGCAGCCAAGAAATCGCACTAGCGGGGGCCTACGAGCAGTACTTC
TRBV7-6	TRBJ2-2	TRBD1	-	CASSLEGQGTGELFF	TGTGCCAGCAGCTTGGAGGGACAGGGGACCGGGGAGCTGTTTTTT
TRBV5-6	TRBJ2-1	-	once	CASSSLGQYNEQFF	TGTGCCAGCAGCTCCCTGGGGCAGTACAATGAGCAGTTCTTC
TRBV10-3	TRBJ2-7	TRBD2	-	CAISEGSSGTTYEQYF	TGTGCCATCAGTGAAGGGTCTAGCGGGACTACCTACGAGCAGTACTTC
TRBV18	TRBJ1-2	TRBD1	-	CASSPTGTGGRFHGYTF	TGTGCCAGCTCACCAACCGGGACAGGGGGCAGATTCCATGGCTACACCTTC
TRBV27	TRBJ2-2	-	once	CASSLGSRGALRWGTGELFF	TGTGCCAGCAGTTTAGGAAGCAGGGGCGCTTTACGTTGGGGCACCGGGGAGCTGTTTTTT
TRBV2	TRBJ1-1	-	few	CASTLEVNTEAFF	TGTGCCAGCACTTTAGAGGTGAACACTGAAGCTTTCTTT
TRBV11-2	TRBJ1-6	-	-	CASSLGPGSPLHF	TGTGCCAGCAGCTTAGGCCCAGGTTCACCCCTCCACTTT
TRBV13	TRBJ1-2	-	-	CASSREMYGYTF	TGTGCCAGCAGCCGAGAAATGTATGGCTACACCTTC
TRBV10-3	TRBJ1-5	-	-	CAISDQGTPHYQHF	TGTGCCATCAGTGACCAAGGGACTCCACATTACCAGCATTTT
TRBV7-9	TRBJ2-1	-	once	CASSGTGTSYNEQFF	TGTGCCAGCAGCGGTACCGGGACATCCTACAATGAGCAGTTCTTC
TRBV18	TRBJ2-7	TRBD1	-	CASSPQPGQGSEQYF	TGTGCCAGCTCACCGCAGCCGGGACAGGGGTCCGAGCAGTACTTC
TRBV7-2	TRBJ2-2	-	-	CASSHYRGRTGELFF	TGTGCCAGCAGCCACTATAGAGGGAGGACCGGGGAGCTGTTTTTT
TRBV2	TRBJ2-4	-	-	CASTWSGPAKNIQYF	TGTGCCAGCACTTGGTCTGGCCCGGCCAAAAACATTCAGTACTTC